The clone carrying this TCR beta chain was seen only a few times. The antigen remains undetermined. The same CDR3 also results from other DNA sequences found in this sample. These data originate in a study of beta chain features in type 1 diabetes. The CDR3 runs to 12 residues. The V end lost 2 bases, the J end lost 3 bases, and 5 bases lay between the germline ends. CDR1 and CDR2 from the germline V gene are KGHSH and LQKENI. TCRB transcripts that were expressed got sequenced, as all of the isolated RNA had been reverse transcribed. The repertoire was sequenced with immunoSEQ multiplex PCR; TCRdb's copy has only in-frame clones and lacks some. The sample lists 250,000 or so clones, around 14% occurring once. Findings and caveats of the study: Across all four CD4+ subsets, people with type 1 diabetes showed modestly shorter TCRB CDR3s.

The sequence came from a man younger than 45 with type 1 diabetes. Sequenced material: naive CD4+ T cells from blood. The chain joins TRBV18 to TRBJ2-7, with D maybe TRBD2 (5 bases). In nucleotides, the CDR3 is TGTGCCAGCTCACCAGGAGGCTACGAGCAGTACTTC. It encodes CASSPGGYEQYF.